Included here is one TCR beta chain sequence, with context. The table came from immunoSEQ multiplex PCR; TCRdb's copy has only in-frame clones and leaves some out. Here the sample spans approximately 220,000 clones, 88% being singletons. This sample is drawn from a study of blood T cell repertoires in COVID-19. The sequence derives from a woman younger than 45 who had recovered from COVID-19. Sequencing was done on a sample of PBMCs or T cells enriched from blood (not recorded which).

CDR3 nucleotides: TGTGCCAGCAGCTTGGATGGGGGGGGAAGGGATACGCAGTATTTT. Encoded protein: CASSLDGGGRDTQYF. The J gene is TRBJ2-3, the V gene TRBV5-4; 7 bases fit TRBD2. Unmatched junction bases numbered 7, after V lost 0 bases and J lost 6 bases. This CDR3 contains 15 residues. Germline V gene sequence: CDR1 SGHNT, CDR2 YYREEE (reference sequence).